This TCR beta chain was identified during a study of T-cell reconstitution after alpha-beta-depleted transplantation in children. This clonotype was counted only a few times. Unique molecular identifiers were incorporated into the prepared TCRbeta library. TCRdb re-called the PCR reads through MiXCR, storing one row per CDR3 protein. In the table there are some 200,000 distinct CDR3 sequences, about 15% of which are singletons. This CDR3 is 15 amino acids long. The germline CDR1 and CDR2 sequences are SEHNR and FQNEAQ (reference sequence). V lost 3 bases and J lost 4, with 12 bases in between. The receptor was derived from a human donor who donated a stem cell graft to a child with acute lymphoblastic leukemia. Sequenced material: PBMCs from the stem cell graft donor, taken from the stem cell graft. The chain joins TRBV7-9 to TRBJ2-2; D not resolved. The CDR3 sequence is CASSFRGSPTGELFF. Written as DNA, the CDR3 is TGTGCCAGCAGCTTTAGAGGCAGTCCCACCGGGGAGCTGTTTTTT.